This T cell receptor beta chain was observed in a study of blood T cell repertoires in COVID-19. Study details: In each case, the material was cDNA or gDNA derived from T cells, B-cell-depleted T cells, or PBMCs.

Germline CDR1 and CDR2: LNHDA and SQIVND (reference sequence). The CDR3 length is 17 residues. The V and J ends lost 3 bases and 0 bases, in that order; junction bases with no gene match: 7. How the authors handled the data: It was from reference gene primer amplification that nucleated cell counts were estimated. Some clones are missing from TCRdb's copy, which holds only in-frame ones; the method was immunoSEQ multiplex PCR. V, J and clone size were drawn from that table, and D and trimming were deduced from the DNA. The table includes more than 150,000 clones, 65% to 90% detected once. This receptor was taken from a woman aged 50 to 60 with acute or convalescent COVID-19. Sequencing used peripheral blood. The V gene is TRBV19, the J gene TRBJ2-3, with 9 bases lining up with TRBD2. For the CDR3, the DNA is TGTGCCAGTAGTATTCTTTCTAGCGGGACTAGCACAGATACGCAGTATTTT. It is translated as CASSILSSGTSTDTQYF.